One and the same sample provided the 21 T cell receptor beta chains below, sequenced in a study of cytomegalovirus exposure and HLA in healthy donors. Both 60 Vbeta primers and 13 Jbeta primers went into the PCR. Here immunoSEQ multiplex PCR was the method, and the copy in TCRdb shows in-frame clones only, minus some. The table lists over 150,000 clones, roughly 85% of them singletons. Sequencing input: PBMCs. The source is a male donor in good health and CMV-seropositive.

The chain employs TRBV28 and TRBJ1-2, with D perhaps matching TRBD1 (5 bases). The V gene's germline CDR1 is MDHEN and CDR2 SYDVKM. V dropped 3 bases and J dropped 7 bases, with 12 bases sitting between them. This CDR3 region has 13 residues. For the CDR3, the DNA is TGTGCCAGCAGTTTGGGATTTAGGGGTGGCTACACCTTC. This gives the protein CASSLGFRGGYTF.

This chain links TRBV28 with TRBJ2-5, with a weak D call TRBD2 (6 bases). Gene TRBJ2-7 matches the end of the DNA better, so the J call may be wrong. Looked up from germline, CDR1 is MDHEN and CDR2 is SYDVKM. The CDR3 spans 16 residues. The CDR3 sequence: CASSEPGRTPSYEQYF. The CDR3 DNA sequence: TGTGCCAGCAGCGAGCCTGGGAGGACCCCATCCTACGAGCAGTACTTC.

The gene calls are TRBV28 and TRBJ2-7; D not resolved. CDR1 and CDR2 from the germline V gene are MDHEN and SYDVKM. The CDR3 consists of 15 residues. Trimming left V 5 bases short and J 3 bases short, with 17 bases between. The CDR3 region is CASSRTDPRLYEQYF. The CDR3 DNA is TGTGCCAGCAGTCGTACAGATCCCCGCCTCTACGAGCAGTACTTC. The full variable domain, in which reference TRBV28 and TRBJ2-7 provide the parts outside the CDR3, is DVKVTQSSRYLVKRTGEKVFLECVQDMDHENMFWYRQDPGLGLRLIYFSYDVKMKEKGDIPEGYSVSREKKERFSLILESASTNQTSMYLCASSRTDPRLYEQYFGPGTRLTVT.

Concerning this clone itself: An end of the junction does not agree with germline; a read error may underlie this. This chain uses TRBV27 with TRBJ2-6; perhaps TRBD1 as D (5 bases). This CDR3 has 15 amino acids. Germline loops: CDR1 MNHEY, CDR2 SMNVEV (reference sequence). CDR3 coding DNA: TGTGCCAGCACGGAGAGACCCTCTGGGGCCAACGGCCTGACTTTC. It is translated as CASTERPSGANGLTF.

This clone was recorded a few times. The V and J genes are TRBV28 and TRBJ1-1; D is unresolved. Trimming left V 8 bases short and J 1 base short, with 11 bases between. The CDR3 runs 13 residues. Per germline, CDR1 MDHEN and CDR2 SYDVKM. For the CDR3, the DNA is TGTGCCAGCCGATACTCAACGAACACTGAAGCTTTCTTT. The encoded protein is CASRYSTNTEAFF.

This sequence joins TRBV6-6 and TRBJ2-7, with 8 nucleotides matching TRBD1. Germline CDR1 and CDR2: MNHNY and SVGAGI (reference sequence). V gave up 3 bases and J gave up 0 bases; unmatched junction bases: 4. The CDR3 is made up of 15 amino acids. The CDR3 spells CASSYQGASSYEQYF. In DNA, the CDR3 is TGTGCCAGCAGTTATCAGGGGGCAAGCTCCTACGAGCAGTACTTC.

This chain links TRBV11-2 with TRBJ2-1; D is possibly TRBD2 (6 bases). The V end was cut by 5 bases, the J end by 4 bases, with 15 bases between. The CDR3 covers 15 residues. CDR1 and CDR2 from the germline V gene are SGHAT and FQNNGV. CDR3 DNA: TGTGCCAGCAGCCCCACGGGGAGGAATTACAATGAGCAGTTCTTC. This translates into CASSPTGRNYNEQFF.

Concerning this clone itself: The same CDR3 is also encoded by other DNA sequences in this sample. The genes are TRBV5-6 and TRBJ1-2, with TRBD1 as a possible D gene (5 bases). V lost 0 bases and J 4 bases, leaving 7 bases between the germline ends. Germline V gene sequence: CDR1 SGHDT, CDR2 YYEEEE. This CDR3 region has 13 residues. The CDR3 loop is CASSLDRSYGYTF. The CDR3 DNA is TGTGCCAGCAGCTTGGACAGGTCCTATGGCTACACCTTC.

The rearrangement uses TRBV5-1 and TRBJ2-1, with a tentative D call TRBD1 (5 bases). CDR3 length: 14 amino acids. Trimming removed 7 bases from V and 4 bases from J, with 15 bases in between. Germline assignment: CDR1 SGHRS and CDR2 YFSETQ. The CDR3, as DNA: TGCGCCAGCCAAAGACAGAACTCTTACAATGAGCAGTTCTTC. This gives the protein CASQRQNSYNEQFF.

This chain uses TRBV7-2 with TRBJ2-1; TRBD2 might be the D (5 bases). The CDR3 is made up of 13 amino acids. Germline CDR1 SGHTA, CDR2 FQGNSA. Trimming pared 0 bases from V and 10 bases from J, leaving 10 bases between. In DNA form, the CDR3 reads TGTGCCAGCAGCTTAGCAGCGAGAGGGGAGCAGTTCTTC. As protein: CASSLAARGEQFF.

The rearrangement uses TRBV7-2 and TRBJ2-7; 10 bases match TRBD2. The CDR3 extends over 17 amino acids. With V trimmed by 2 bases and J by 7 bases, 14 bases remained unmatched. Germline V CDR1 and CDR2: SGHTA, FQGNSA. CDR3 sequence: CASSLQVLAGVSGEQYF. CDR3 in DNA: TGTGCCAGCAGCTTACAGGTGCTAGCGGGAGTGTCGGGAGAGCAGTACTTC.

DNA for the CDR3: TGTGCCAGCAGCCACGGACTAGCGGGGGGTAACGAGCAGTACTTC. Translated, it gives CASSHGLAGGNEQYF. The chain recombines TRBV5-4 with TRBJ2-5; TRBD2 matches at 14 bases. With the DNA end fitting TRBJ2-7 better, the J assignment may be wrong. Germline loops: CDR1 SGHNT, CDR2 YYREEE (reference sequence). The CDR3 runs 15 residues.

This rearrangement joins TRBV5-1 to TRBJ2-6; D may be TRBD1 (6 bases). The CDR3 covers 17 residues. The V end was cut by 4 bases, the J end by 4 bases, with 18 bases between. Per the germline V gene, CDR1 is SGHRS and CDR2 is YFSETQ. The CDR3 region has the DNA TGCGCCAGCAGCCAAGACCACAGGGCGTCGGGGGCCAACGTCCTGACTTTC. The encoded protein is CASSQDHRASGANVLTF.

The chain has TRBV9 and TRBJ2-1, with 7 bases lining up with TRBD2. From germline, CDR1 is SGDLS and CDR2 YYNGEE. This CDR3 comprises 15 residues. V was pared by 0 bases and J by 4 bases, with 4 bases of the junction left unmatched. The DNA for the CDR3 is TGTGCCAGCAGCGTAGACCCTAGCGGATACAATGAGCAGTTCTTC. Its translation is CASSVDPSGYNEQFF.

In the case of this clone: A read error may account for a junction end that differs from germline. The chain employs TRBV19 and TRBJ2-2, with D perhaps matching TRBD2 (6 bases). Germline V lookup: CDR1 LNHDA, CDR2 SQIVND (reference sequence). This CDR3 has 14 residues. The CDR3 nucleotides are TGTGCGAGTACCCCCCAGGGACTCACCGGGGAGCTGTTTTTT. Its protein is CASTPQGLTGELFF.

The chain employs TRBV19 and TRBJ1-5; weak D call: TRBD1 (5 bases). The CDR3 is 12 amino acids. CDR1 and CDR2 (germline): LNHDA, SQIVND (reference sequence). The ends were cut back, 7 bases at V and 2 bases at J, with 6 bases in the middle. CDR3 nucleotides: TGTGCCAGTAAACAGGGCAATCAGCCCCAGCATTTT. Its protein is CASKQGNQPQHF.

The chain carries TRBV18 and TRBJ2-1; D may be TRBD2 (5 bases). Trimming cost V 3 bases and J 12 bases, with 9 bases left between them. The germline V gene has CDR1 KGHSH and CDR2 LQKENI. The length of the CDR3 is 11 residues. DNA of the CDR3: TGTGCCAGCTCACCCCTCGAGGGGCAGTTCTTC. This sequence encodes CASSPLEGQFF.

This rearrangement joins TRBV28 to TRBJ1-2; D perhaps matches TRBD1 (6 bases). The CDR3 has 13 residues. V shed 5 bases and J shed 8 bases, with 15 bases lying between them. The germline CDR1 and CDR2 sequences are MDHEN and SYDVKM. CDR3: CASSGGAGVGYTF. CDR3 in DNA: TGTGCCAGCAGTGGGGGAGCAGGGGTAGGCTACACCTTC.

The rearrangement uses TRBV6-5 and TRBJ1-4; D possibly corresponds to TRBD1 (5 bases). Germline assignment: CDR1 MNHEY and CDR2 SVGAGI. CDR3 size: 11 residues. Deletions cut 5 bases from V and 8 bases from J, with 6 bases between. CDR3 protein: CASSRGEKLFF. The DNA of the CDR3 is TGTGCCAGCAGTCGGGGGGAAAAACTGTTTTTT.

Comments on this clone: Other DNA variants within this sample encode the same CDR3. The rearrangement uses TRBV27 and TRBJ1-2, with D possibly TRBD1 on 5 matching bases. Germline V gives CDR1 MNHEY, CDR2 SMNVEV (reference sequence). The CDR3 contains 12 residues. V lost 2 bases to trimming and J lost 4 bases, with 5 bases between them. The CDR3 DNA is TGTGCCAGCAGTTTACAGGGCTATGGCTACACCTTC. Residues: CASSLQGYGYTF.

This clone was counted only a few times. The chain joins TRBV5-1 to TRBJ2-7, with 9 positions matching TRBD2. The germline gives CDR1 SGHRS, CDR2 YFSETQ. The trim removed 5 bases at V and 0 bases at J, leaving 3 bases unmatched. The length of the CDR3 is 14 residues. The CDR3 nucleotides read TGCGCCAGCAGGCTAGCGGGGAGCTCCTACGAGCAGTACTTC. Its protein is CASRLAGSSYEQYF.